This TCR beta chain was captured by sequencing in a study of blood T cell repertoires in COVID-19 (dated by TCRdb to about 2020). Concerning the study at large: Samples covering the acute and convalescent phases of COVID-19 were provided by collaborators in the United States, Italy and Spain. Where available, HLA class I and class II types were taken from metadata supplied by the sample provider and were not determined by assay-based typing. Sample metadata almost always included a de-identified subject ID, COVID-19 status, age in years and sex. Samples came from the ongoing ImmuneRACE study (first 160 participants) plus 1,254 subjects from 6 global collaborators. The prospective study material was composed of cDNA or gDNA derived from T cells, B-cell-depleted T cells, or PBMCs. The repertoires were released in a freely available public database meant as a resource for research on the immune response to SARS-CoV-2. Subjects who had been exposed to COVID-19, were actively infected with it, or had recovered from it provided the deeply sampled blood TCRbeta repertoires that made up the dataset.

Beyond this particular receptor, the publication reports: Clinical and demographic metadata were provided uncurated, with the amount varying by source and participant.

Looking up the germline V gene yields CDR1 SGHTA and CDR2 FQGNSA. Trimming removed 3 bases from V and 0 bases from J, leaving 14 bases between the germline ends. The CDR3 starts with the cysteine, ends with the phenylalanine, and has 16 residues. The entry retains the CDR3 DNA only, 48 bases that are in frame from base 1. Regarding this clone: Its cognate antigen has yet to be identified. Base-call qualities are not available, and no considerably larger clone is one nucleotide away.

TCRbeta CDR3 regions were amplified from genomic DNA using the immunoSEQ Assay, a bias-controlled multiplex PCR. Per the authors' processing: The number of nucleated cells in each sample was estimated by amplification of reference gene primers within the assay. To quantify the absolute abundance of each unique TCRbeta CDR3 rearrangement, sequence reads were collapsed and filtered. For each sample, productive Simpson clonality was calculated as the square root of Simpson's diversity index over productive rearrangements. TCRdb provides this immuneACCESS table in a form limited to in-frame rearrangements. Some clones are lacking; in checked studies, under half of them reflect an unresolved V gene, and why the rest are absent is not known. The V and J calls and clone size are taken from that table; D and trimming were inferred from the DNA. In all, the sample holds around 130,000 clones, and approximately 86% of those were seen once. About 16% of the sample comes from the top ten.

Another Seattle source contributed samples from volunteer blood donors who had recovered from COVID-19. Collaborating institutions collected whole blood in K2EDTA tubes following their own protocols. For TCRbeta analysis, collaborators shipped samples in one of three forms: frozen whole blood, isolated PBMCs, or DNA extracted from either of those sample types. The chain is encoded by TRBV7-2 joined to TRBJ1-2; the D gene remains uncertain. The receptor was isolated from a woman in her forties or fifties who had recovered from COVID-19. Sequencing was performed on peripheral blood. Here the CDR3 is given as CASSFSRGRANYGYTF. The DNA sequence reads TGTGCCAGCAGCTTTAGCCGGGGTAGGGCTAACTATGGCTACACCTTC.